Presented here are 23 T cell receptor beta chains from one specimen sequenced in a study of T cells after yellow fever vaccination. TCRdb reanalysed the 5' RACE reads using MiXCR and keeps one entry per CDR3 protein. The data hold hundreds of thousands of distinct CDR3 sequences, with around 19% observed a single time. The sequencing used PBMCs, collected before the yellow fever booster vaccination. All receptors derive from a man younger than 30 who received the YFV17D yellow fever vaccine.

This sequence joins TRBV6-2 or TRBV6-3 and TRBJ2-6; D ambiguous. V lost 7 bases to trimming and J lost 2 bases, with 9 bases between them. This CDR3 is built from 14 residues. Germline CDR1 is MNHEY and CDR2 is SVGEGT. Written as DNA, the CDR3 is TGTGCCAGCACCCACCCCCCTGGGGCCAACGTCCTGACTTTC. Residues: CASTHPPGANVLTF.

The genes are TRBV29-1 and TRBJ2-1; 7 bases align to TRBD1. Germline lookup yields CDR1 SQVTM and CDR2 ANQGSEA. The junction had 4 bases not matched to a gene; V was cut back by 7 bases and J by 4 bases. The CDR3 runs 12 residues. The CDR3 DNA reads TGCAGCGCAGGGACAGCTTACAATGAGCAGTTCTTC. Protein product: CSAGTAYNEQFF.

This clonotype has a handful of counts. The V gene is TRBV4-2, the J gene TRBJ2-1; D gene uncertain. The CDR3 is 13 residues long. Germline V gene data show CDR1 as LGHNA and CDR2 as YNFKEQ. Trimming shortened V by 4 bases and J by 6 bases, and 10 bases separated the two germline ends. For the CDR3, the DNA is TGTGCCAGCAGCCTGGAAGCAGGCAATGAGCAGTTCTTC. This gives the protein CASSLEAGNEQFF.

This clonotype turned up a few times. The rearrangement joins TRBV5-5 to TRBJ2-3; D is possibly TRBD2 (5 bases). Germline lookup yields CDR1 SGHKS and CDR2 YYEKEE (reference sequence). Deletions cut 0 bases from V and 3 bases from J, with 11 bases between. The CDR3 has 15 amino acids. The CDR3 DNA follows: TGTGCCAGCAGCTTGGCCGACACGGGAACAGATACGCAGTATTTT. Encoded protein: CASSLADTGTDTQYF.

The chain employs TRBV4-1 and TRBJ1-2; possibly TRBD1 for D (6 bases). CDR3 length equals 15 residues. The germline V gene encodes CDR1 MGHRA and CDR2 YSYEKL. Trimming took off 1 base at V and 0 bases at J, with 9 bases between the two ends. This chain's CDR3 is CASSQGGGANYGYTF. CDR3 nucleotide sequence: TGCGCCAGCAGCCAAGGGGGGGGCGCTAACTATGGCTACACCTTC.

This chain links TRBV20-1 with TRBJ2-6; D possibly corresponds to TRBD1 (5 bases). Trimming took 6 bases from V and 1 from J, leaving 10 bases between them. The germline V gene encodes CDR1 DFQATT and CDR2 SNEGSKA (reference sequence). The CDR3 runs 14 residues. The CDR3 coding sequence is TGCAGTGCCACCACAGGATCTGGGGCCAACGTCCTGACTTTC. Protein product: CSATTGSGANVLTF.

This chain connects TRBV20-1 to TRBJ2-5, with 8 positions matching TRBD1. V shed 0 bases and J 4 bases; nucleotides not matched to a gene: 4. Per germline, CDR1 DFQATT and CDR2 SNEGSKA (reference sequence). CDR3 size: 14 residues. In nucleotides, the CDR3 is TGCAGTGCTAGAGACCCGCAGGGGGCAGAGACCCAGTACTTC. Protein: CSARDPQGAETQYF.

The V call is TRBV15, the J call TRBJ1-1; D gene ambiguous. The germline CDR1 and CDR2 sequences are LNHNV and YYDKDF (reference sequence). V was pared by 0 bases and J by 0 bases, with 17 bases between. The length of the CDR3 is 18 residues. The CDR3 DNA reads TGTGCCACCAGCAGAGATTATAGATGGGTCACTATGAACACTGAAGCTTTCTTT. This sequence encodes CATSRDYRWVTMNTEAFF. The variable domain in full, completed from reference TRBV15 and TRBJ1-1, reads DAMVIQNPRYQVTQFGKPVTLSCSQTLNHNVMYWYQQKSSQAPKLLFHYYDKDFNNEADTPDNFQSRRPNTSFCFLDIRSPGLGDTAMYLCATSRDYRWVTMNTEAFFGQGTRLTVV.

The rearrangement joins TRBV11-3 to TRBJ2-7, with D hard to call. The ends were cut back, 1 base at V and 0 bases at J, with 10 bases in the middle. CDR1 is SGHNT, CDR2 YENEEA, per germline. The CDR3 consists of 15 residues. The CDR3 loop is CASSLADTSSYEQYV. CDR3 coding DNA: TGTGCCAGCAGCTTAGCAGACACCAGCTCCTACGAGCAGTACGTC.

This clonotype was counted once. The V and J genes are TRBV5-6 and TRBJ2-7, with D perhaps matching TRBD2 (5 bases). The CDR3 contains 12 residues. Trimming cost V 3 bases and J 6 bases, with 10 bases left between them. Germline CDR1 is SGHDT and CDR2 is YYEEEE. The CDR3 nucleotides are TGTGCCAGCAGCTCCGGGAACGGCGAGCAGTACGTC. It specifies CASSSGNGEQYV.

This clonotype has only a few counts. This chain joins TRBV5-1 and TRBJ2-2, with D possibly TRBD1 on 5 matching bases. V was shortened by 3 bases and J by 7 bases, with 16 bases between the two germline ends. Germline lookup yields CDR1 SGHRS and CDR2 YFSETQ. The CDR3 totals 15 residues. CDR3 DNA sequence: TGCGCCAGCAGCTCCGTTGGACAAACTGGCGGGGAGCTGTTTTTT. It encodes CASSSVGQTGGELFF.

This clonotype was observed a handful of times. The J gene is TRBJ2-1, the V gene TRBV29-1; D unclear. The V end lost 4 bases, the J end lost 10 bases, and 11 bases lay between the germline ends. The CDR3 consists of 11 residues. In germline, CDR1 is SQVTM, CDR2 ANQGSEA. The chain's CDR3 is CSVALRLEQFF. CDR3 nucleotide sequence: TGCAGCGTTGCCCTACGCCTAGAGCAGTTCTTC.

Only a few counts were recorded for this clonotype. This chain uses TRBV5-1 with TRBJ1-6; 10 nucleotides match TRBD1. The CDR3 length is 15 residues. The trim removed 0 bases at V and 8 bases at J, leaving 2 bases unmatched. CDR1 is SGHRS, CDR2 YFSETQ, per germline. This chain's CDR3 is CASSLEGQGHSPLHF. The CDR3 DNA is TGCGCCAGCAGCTTGGAGGGACAGGGGCATTCACCCCTCCACTTT.

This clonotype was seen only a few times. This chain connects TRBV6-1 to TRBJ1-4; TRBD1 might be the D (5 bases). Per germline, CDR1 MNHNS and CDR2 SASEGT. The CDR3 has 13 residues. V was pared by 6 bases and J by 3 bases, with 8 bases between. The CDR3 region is CASSRQSNEKLFF. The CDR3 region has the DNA TGTGCCAGCAGCAGACAGTCTAATGAAAAACTGTTTTTT.

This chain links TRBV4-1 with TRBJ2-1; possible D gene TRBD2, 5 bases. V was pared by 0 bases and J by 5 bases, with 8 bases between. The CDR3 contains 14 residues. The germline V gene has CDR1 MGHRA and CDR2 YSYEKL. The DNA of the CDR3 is TGCGCCAGCAGCCAAGATCTCGGGGACAATGAGCAGTTCTTC. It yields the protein CASSQDLGDNEQFF.

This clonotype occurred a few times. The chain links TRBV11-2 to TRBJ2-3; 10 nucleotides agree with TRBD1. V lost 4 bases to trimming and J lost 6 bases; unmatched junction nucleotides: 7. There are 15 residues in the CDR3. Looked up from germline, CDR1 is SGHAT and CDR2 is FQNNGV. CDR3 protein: CASSSRDRGSDTQYF. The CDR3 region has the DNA TGTGCCAGCAGCTCACGGGACAGGGGTTCGGATACGCAGTATTTT.

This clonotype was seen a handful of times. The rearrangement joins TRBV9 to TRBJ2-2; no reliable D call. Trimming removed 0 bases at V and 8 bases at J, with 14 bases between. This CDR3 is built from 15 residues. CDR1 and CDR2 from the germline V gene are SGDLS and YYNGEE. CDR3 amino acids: CASSVVGRYKGELFF. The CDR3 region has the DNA TGTGCCAGCAGCGTAGTGGGTCGCTACAAGGGGGAGCTGTTTTTT.

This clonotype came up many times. This CDR3 reads CASSRGADRELFF. CDR3 bases: TGCGCCAGCAGCCGCGGTGCGGATAGGGAGCTGTTTTTT. This chain joins TRBV4-3 and TRBJ2-2; D not resolved. CDR3 size: 13 residues. Trimming stripped 4 bases from V and 9 bases from J, with 12 bases between. Germline lookup yields CDR1 LGHNA and CDR2 YSLEER.

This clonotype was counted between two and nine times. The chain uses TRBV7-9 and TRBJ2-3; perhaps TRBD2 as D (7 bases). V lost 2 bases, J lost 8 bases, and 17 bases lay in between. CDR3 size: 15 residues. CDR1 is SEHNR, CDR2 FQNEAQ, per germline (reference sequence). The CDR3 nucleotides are TGTGCCAGCAGCTTAAGGGGGGGGGCTCGATTTACGCAGTATTTT. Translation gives CASSLRGGARFTQYF.

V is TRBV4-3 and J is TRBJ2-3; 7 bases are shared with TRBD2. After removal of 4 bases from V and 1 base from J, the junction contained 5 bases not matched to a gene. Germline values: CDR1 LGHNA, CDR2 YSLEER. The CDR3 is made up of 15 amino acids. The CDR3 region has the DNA TGCGCCAGCAGCCCCAGCACTAGCGGCACAGATACGCAGTATTTT. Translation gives CASSPSTSGTDTQYF.

The CDR3 protein is CASSGRRDRVADTQYF. CDR3 coding DNA: TGTGCCAGCAGTGGACGCCGGGACAGGGTGGCAGATACGCAGTATTTT. This chain uses TRBV25-1 with TRBJ2-3, with 9 bases identical to TRBD1. The germline V gene encodes CDR1 MGHDK and CDR2 SYGVNS. V lost 4 bases to trimming and J lost 4 bases; unmatched junction nucleotides: 9. This CDR3 is built from 16 residues.

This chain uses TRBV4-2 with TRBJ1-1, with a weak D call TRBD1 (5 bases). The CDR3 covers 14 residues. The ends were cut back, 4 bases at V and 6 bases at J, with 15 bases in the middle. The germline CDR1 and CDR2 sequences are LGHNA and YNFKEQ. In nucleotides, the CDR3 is TGTGCCAGCAGCCTTGGGGACTTAGACGCTGAAGCTTTCTTT. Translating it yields CASSLGDLDAEAFF.

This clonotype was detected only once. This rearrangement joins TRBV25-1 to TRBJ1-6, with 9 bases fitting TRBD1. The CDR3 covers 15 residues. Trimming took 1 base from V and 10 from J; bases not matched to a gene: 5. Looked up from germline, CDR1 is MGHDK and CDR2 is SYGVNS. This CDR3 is CASSESGQGISPLHF. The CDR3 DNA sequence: TGTGCCAGCAGTGAATCGGGACAGGGAATATCACCCCTCCACTTT.